This TCR beta chain appears in the sequencing data of a study of cytomegalovirus exposure and HLA in healthy donors. Whole-study context: An earlier analysis identified under 130 million unique TCR beta sequences in 150 million to 200 million T cells.

Study-wide results and caveats: Among the CMV-associated chains, three were confirmed in vitro as specific for CMV antigens. At a 0.05 false discovery rate, a later analysis found about 17,000 TCR beta sequences to be associated with HLA alleles.

V lost 3 bases, J lost 4 bases, and 15 bases lay in between. Germline V gene data show CDR1 as LNHDA and CDR2 as SQIVND (reference sequence). The CDR3 runs 15 residues. This clone was recorded only once. Its matching antigen is unknown. In the PCR, 60 Vbeta and 13 Jbeta primers were used. Produced via immunoSEQ multiplex PCR; TCRdb's table is partial and in-frame only. Of around 140,000 clones listed, around 83% are singletons. This TCR came from a woman aged 50 to 60 in good health and CMV-seropositive. The chain combines TRBV19 with TRBJ1-2; D call uncertain. Sequences were obtained from PBMCs. DNA for the CDR3: TGTGCCAGTAGTATTCGGGCCAGGACTTTCTATGGCTACACCTTC. Encoded protein: CASSIRARTFYGYTF.